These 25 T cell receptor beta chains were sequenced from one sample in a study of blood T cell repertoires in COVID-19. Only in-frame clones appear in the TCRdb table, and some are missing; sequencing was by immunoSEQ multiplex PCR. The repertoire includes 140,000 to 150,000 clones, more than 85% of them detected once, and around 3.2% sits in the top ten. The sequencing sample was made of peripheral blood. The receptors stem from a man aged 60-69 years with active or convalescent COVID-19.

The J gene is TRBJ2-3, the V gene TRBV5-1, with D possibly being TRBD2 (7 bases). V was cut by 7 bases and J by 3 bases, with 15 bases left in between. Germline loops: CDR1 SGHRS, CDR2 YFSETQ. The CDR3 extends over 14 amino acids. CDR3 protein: CASLRGGPTDTQYF. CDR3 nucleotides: TGCGCCAGCTTAAGGGGGGGGCCGACAGATACGCAGTATTTT.

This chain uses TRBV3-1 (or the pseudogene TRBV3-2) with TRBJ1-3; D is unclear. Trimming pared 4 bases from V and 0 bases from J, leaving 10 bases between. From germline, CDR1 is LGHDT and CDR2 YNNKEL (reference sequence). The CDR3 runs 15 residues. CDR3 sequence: CASSPDKSSGNTIYF. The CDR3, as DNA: TGTGCCAGCAGCCCCGACAAGTCCTCTGGAAACACCATATATTTT.

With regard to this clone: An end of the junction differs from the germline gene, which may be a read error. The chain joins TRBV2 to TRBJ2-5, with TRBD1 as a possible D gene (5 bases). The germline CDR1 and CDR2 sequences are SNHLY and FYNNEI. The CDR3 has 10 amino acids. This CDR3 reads CASSGGLLHF. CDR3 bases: TGTGCCAGCAGTGGGGGCCTACTACACTTC.

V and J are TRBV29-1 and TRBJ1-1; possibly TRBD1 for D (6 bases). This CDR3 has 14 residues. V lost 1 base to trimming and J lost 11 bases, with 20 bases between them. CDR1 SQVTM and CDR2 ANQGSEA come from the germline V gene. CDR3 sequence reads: CSVEGSRSRTGAFF. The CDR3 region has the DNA TGCAGCGTTGAAGGTTCTAGGTCTCGAACAGGGGCTTTCTTT.

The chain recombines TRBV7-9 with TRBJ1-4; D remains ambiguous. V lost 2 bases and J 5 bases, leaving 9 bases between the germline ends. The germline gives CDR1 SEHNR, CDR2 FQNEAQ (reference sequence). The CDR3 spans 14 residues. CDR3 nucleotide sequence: TGTGCCAGCAGCTTATCGGGGAACAATGAAAAACTGTTTTTT. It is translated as CASSLSGNNEKLFF. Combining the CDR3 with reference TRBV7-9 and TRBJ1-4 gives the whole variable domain DTGVSQNPRHKITKRGQNVTFRCDPISEHNRLYWYRQTLGQGPEFLTYFQNEAQLEKSRLLSDRFSAERPKGSFSTLEIQRTEQGDSAMYLCASSLSGNNEKLFFGSGTQLSVL.

The CDR3 loop is CATSDQGTDYGYTF. The CDR3 region has the DNA TGTGCCACCAGTGATCAGGGGACGGACTATGGCTACACCTTC. The chain combines TRBV24-1 with TRBJ1-2; possibly TRBD1 for D (6 bases). CDR1 is KGHDR, CDR2 SFDVKD, per germline. The CDR3 consists of 14 residues. V was clipped by 3 bases and J by 3 bases, with 10 bases between them.

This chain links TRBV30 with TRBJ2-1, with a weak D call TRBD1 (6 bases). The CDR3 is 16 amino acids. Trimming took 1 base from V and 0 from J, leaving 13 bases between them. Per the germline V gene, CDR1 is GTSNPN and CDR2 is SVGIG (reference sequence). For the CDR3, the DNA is TGTGCCTGGAGTGGAGCCCGGGACACCTCCTACAATGAGCAGTTCTTC. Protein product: CAWSGARDTSYNEQFF. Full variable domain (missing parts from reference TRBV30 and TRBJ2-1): SQTIHQWPATLVQPVGSPLSLECTVEGTSNPNLYWYRQAAGRGLQLLFYSVGIGQISSEVPQNLSASRPQDRQFILSSKKLLLSDSGFYLCAWSGARDTSYNEQFFGPGTRLTVL.

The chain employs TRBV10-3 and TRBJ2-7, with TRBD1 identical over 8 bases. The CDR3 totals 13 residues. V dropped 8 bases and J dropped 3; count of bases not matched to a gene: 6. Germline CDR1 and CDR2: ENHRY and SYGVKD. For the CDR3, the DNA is TGTGCCATCGGTGGACAGGGAGGCTACGAGCAGTACTTC. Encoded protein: CAIGGQGGYEQYF.

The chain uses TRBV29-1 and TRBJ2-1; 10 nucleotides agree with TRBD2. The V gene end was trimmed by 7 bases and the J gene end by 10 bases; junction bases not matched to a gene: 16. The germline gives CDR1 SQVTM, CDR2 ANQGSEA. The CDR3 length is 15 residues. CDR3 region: CSARPELAGVWEQFF. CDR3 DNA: TGCAGCGCTCGCCCCGAGCTAGCGGGAGTGTGGGAGCAGTTCTTC.

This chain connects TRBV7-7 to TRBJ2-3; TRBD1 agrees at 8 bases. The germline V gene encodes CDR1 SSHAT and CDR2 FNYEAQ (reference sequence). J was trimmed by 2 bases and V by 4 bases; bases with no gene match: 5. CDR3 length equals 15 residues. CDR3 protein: CASSSGTGYTDTQYF. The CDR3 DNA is TGTGCCAGCAGCTCCGGGACAGGCTACACAGATACGCAGTATTTT.

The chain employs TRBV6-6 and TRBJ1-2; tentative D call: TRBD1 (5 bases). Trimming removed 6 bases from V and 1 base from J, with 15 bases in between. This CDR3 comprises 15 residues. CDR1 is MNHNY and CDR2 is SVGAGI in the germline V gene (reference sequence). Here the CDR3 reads CASSNPEGSNYGYTF. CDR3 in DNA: TGTGCCAGCAGCAACCCGGAGGGGAGTAACTATGGCTACACCTTC.

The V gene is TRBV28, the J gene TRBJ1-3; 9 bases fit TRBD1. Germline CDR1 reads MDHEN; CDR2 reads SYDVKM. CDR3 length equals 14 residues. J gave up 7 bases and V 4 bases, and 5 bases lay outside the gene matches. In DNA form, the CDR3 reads TGTGCCAGCAGTTCACAGGGGGCGCGGAACACCATATATTTT. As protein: CASSSQGARNTIYF.

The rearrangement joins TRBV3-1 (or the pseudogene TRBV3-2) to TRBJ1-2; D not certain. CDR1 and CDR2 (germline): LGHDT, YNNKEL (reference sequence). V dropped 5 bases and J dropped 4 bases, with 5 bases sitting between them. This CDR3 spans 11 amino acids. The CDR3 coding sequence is TGTGCCAGCAGCTACTTCTATGGCTACACCTTC. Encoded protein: CASSYFYGYTF.

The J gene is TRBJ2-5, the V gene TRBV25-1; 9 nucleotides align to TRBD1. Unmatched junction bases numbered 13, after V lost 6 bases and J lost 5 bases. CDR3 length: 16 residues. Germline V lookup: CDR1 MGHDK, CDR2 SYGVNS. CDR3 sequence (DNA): TGTGCCAGCAGCCCCCGGGACAGGGCTCGGGGTGAGACCCAGTACTTC. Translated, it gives CASSPRDRARGETQYF. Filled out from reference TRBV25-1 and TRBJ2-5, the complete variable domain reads EADIYQTPRYLVIGTGKKITLECSQTMGHDKMYWYQQDPGMELHLIHYSYGVNSTEKGDLSSESTVSRIRTEHFPLTLESARPSHTSQYLCASSPRDRARGETQYFGPGTRLLVL.

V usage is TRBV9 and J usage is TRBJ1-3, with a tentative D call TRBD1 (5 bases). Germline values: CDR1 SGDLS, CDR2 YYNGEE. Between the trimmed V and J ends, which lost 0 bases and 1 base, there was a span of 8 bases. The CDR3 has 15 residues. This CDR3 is CASSVAGISGNTIYF. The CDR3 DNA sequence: TGTGCCAGCAGCGTAGCAGGGATTTCTGGAAACACCATATATTTT.

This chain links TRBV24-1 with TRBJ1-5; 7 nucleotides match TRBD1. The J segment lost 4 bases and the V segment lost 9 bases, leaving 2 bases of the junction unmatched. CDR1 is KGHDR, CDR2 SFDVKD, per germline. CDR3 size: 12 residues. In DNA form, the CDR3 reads TGTGCCACCCAACAGGGGAATCAGCCCCAGCATTTT. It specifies CATQQGNQPQHF.

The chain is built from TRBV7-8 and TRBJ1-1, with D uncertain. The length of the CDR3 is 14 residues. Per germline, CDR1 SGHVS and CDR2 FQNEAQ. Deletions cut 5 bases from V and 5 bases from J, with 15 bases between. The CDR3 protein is CASSEWVGETEAFF. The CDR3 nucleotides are TGTGCCAGCAGCGAGTGGGTCGGAGAAACTGAAGCTTTCTTT. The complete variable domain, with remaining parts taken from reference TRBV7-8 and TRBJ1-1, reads GAGVSQSPRYKVAKRGQDVALRCDPISGHVSLFWYQQALGQGPEFLTYFQNEAQLDKSGLPSDRFFAERPEGSVSTLKIQRTQQEDSAVYLCASSEWVGETEAFFGQGTRLTVV.

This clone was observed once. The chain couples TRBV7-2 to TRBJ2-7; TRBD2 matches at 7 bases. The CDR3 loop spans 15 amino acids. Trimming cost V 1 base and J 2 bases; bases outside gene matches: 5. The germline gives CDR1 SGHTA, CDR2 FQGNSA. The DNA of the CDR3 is TGTGCCAGCAGCTTAGGAGCGGGGACCGCCTACGAGCAGTACTTC. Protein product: CASSLGAGTAYEQYF.

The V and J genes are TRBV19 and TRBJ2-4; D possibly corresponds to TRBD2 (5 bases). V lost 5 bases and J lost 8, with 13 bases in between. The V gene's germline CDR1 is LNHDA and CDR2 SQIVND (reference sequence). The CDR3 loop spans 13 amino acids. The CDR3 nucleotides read TGTGCCAGTAGTTCTTCATTGCGGGACATTCAGTACTTC. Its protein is CASSSSLRDIQYF.

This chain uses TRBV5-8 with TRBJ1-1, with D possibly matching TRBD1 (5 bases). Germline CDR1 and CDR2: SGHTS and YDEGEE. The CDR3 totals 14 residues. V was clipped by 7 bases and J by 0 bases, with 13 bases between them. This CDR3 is CASYPGVMNTEAFF. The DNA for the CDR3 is TGTGCCAGCTACCCGGGGGTTATGAACACTGAAGCTTTCTTT.

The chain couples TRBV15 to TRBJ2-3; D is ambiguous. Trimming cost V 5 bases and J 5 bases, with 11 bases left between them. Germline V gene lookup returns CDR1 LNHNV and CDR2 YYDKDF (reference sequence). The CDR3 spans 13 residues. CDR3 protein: CATSEERRDTQYF. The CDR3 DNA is TGTGCCACCAGCGAGGAGAGGAGAGATACGCAGTATTTT. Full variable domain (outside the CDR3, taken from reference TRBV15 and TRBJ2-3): DAMVIQNPRYQVTQFGKPVTLSCSQTLNHNVMYWYQQKSSQAPKLLFHYYDKDFNNEADTPDNFQSRRPNTSFCFLDIRSPGLGDTAMYLCATSEERRDTQYFGPGTRLTVL.

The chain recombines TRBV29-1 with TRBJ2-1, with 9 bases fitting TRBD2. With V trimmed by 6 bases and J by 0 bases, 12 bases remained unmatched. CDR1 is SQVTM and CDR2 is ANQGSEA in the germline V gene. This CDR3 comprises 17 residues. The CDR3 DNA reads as TGCAGCGTCCCCAGTCGGGCGGGAGGGGTCTCCTACAATGAGCAGTTCTTC. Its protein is CSVPSRAGGVSYNEQFF.

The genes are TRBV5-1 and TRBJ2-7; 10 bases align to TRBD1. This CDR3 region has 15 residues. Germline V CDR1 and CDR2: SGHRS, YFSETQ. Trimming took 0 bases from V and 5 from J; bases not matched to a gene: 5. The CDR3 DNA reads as TGCGCCAGCAGCTTGGGACAGGGGGCGTTTAACGAGCAGTACTTC. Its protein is CASSLGQGAFNEQYF. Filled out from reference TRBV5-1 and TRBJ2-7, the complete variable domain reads KAGVTQTPRYLIKTRGQQVTLSCSPISGHRSVSWYQQTPGQGLQFLFEYFSETQRNKGNFPGRFSGRQFSNSRSEMNVSTLELGDSALYLCASSLGQGAFNEQYFGPGTRLTVT.

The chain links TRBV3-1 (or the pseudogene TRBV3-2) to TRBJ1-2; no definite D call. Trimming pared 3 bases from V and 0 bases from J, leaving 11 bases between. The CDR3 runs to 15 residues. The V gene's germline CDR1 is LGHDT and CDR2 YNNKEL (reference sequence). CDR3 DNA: TGTGCCAGCAGCCACCTGGCGGGTTCTAACTATGGCTACACCTTC. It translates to CASSHLAGSNYGYTF.

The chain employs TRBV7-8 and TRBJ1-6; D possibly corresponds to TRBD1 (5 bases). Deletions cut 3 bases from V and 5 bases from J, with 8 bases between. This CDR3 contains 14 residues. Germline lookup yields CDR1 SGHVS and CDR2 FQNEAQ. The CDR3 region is CASSFLGDNSPLHF. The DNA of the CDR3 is TGTGCCAGCAGCTTTCTAGGGGATAATTCACCCCTCCACTTT. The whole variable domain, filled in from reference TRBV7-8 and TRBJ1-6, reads GAGVSQSPRYKVAKRGQDVALRCDPISGHVSLFWYQQALGQGPEFLTYFQNEAQLDKSGLPSDRFFAERPEGSVSTLKIQRTQQEDSAVYLCASSFLGDNSPLHFGNGTRLTVT.